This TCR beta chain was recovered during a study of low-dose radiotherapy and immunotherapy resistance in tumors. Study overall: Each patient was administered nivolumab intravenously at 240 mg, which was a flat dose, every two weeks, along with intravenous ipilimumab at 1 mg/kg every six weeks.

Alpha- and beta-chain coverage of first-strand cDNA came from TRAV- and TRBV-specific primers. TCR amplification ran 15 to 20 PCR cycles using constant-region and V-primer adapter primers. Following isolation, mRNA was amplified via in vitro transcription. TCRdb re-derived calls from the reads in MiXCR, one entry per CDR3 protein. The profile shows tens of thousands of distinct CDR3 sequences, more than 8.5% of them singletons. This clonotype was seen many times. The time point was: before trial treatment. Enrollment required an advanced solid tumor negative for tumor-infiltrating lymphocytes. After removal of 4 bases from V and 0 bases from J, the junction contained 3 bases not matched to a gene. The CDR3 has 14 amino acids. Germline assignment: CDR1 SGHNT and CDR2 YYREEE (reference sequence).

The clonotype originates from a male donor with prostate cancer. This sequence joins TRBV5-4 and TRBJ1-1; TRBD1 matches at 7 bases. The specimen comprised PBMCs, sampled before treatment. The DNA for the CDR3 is TGTGCCAGCAGCCCGGGACAGATGAACACTGAAGCTTTCTTT. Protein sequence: CASSPGQMNTEAFF.